What follows are 28 T cell receptor beta chains derived from one specimen sequenced in a study of response to subunit inactivated influenza vaccine. TCRdb itself ran the RT-PCR reads through MiXCR, one entry per CDR3 protein. This sample has about 780,000 distinct CDR3 sequences, with 15% to 20% found just once. Source: PBMCs from blood, taken about 5 days after vaccination. The receptors originated from a middle-aged man who received an inactivated influenza vaccine.

The genes are TRBV3-1 and TRBJ2-7; D possibly uses TRBD1 or TRBD2 (5 bases each). The V end lost 5 bases, the J end lost 7 bases, and 15 bases lay between the germline ends. Germline V gives CDR1 LGHDT, CDR2 YNNKEL (reference sequence). CDR3 size: 13 residues. CDR3 sequence: CASSAGTVREQYF. CDR3 bases: TGTGCCAGCAGCGCTGGGACGGTAAGGGAGCAGTACTTC.

CDR3 sequence (DNA): TGTGCCAGCAGCCAACAGGGGGCGCACACCGGGGAGCTGTTTTTT. Protein product: CASSQQGAHTGELFF. The J gene is TRBJ2-2, the V gene TRBV7-2, with 9 bases identical to TRBD1. Unmatched junction bases numbered 4, after V lost 5 bases and J lost 3 bases. The CDR3 covers 15 residues. CDR1 is SGHTA and CDR2 is FQGNSA in the germline V gene.

This clonotype was seen a few times. The gene calls are TRBV10-3 and TRBJ2-1; TRBD1 aligns across 10 bases. Germline lookup yields CDR1 ENHRY and CDR2 SYGVKD. V lost 4 bases to trimming and J lost 6 bases; unmatched junction nucleotides: 9. The length of the CDR3 is 16 residues. This CDR3 reads CAISASPGQGSNEQFF. The CDR3 bases are TGTGCCATCAGTGCCTCACCGGGACAGGGGAGCAATGAGCAGTTCTTC.

This clonotype has a handful of counts. This CDR3 reads CSARPLSGNSPLHF. The CDR3 region has the DNA TGCAGTGCTAGACCCCTCTCGGGTAATTCACCCCTCCACTTT. The V gene is TRBV20-1, the J gene TRBJ1-6; D unresolved. V lost 2 bases and J lost 6, with 11 bases in between. The length of the CDR3 is 14 residues. Germline-derived CDR1 and CDR2 are DFQATT and SNEGSKA (reference sequence).

The rearrangement uses TRBV4-1 and TRBJ1-6; unclear D gene. The CDR3 totals 16 residues. Trimming shortened V by 0 bases and J by 9 bases, and 15 bases separated the two germline ends. The V gene's germline CDR1 is MGHRA and CDR2 YSYEKL. In DNA form, the CDR3 reads TGCGCCAGCAGCCAAGATAACTCAGGTCTCGGTTCACCCCTCCACTTT. This translates into CASSQDNSGLGSPLHF.

This clonotype has only a few counts. The chain is built from TRBV20-1 and TRBJ1-5; possible D gene TRBD1, 5 bases. The CDR3 sequence is 13 residues long. V gave up 6 bases and J gave up 2 bases, with 11 bases separating them. Germline CDR1 reads DFQATT; CDR2 reads SNEGSKA (reference sequence). The CDR3 nucleotides are TGCAGTGCCCAGACAGTTGGCAATCAGCCCCAGCATTTT. Translating gives CSAQTVGNQPQHF.

This clonotype was seen only once. V is TRBV2 and J is TRBJ1-3; possible D gene TRBD1, 6 bases. From germline, CDR1 is SNHLY and CDR2 FYNNEI. The CDR3 is 14 residues long. The V end was cut by 5 bases, the J end by 6 bases, with 14 bases between. The CDR3 DNA follows: TGTGCCAGCAGTACCCAGGGGAACATAAACACCATATATTTT. Its protein product is CASSTQGNINTIYF.

The J gene is TRBJ2-7, the V gene TRBV7-6; TRBD2 matches at 9 bases. This CDR3 is built from 17 residues. CDR1 and CDR2 from the germline V gene are SGHVS and FNYEAQ. With V trimmed by 0 bases and J by 1 base, 7 bases remained unmatched. CDR3: CASSLALERGASYEQYF. CDR3 coding DNA: TGTGCCAGCAGCTTAGCGCTGGAGCGGGGGGCTTCCTACGAGCAGTACTTC.

This clonotype was observed a few times. This sequence joins TRBV5-5 and TRBJ2-7; 7 bases align to TRBD1. V lost 2 bases to trimming and J lost 6 bases; unmatched junction nucleotides: 11. This CDR3 has 15 residues. The germline CDR1 and CDR2 sequences are SGHKS and YYEKEE (reference sequence). The CDR3, as DNA: TGTGCCAGCAGCTTTGGAGCAGGGGGTATCTTCGAGCAGTACTTC. Translating gives CASSFGAGGIFEQYF.

The rearrangement links TRBV6-5 to TRBJ2-5, with 7 bases lining up with TRBD2. In germline, CDR1 is MNHEY, CDR2 SVGAGI. CDR3 length: 16 amino acids. The V segment lost 4 bases and the J segment 4 bases; nucleotides outside the gene matches: 12. DNA for the CDR3: TGTGCCAGCAGTTCCAGGACTAGAAGCGTAAGAGAGACCCAGTACTTC. Its translation: CASSSRTRSVRETQYF.

A few counts support this clonotype. An end of the junction differs from the germline gene, which may be a read error. The rearrangement uses TRBV29-1 and TRBJ2-1; the D is unclear. This CDR3 is 11 amino acids long. CDR1 and CDR2 from the germline V gene are SQVTM and ANQGSEA. The CDR3: CSVRAYNGQFF. DNA for the CDR3: TGCAGCGTTCGTGCCTACAATGGGCAGTTCTTC.

This clonotype turned up a few times. This chain links TRBV3-1 with TRBJ2-5, with TRBD2 identical over 7 bases. The germline gives CDR1 LGHDT, CDR2 YNNKEL (reference sequence). CDR3 length: 17 amino acids. V lost 2 bases, J lost 3 bases, and 12 bases stayed unmatched. CDR3 region: CASSQRLAAMSKETQYF. CDR3 in DNA: TGTGCCAGCAGCCAAAGGCTAGCGGCTATGAGTAAAGAGACCCAGTACTTC.

V and J are TRBV5-1 and TRBJ1-1; maybe TRBD1 (6 bases). With 6 bases removed from V and 4 bases from J, the gap between germline ends came to 19 bases. Germline CDR1 reads SGHRS; CDR2 reads YFSETQ. CDR3 length: 15 amino acids. The CDR3 loop reads CASKSRTGASTEAFF. CDR3 coding DNA: TGCGCCAGCAAGTCTCGGACGGGGGCGAGCACTGAAGCTTTCTTT.

V usage is TRBV27 and J usage is TRBJ2-5; 15 bases line up with TRBD2. With 5 bases clipped from V and 5 bases from J, the junction kept 3 bases outside the gene matches. The CDR3 is 15 amino acids. The germline V gene has CDR1 MNHEY and CDR2 SMNVEV (reference sequence). As DNA, the CDR3 is TGTGCCAGCAGTCACGGACTAGCGGGGGGGGAGACCCAGTACTTC. Amino acids: CASSHGLAGGETQYF.

The CDR3 spells CASSLADTNQPQHF. CDR3 bases: TGTGCCAGCAGTTTAGCCGACACCAATCAGCCCCAGCATTTT. The chain couples TRBV12-3 or TRBV12-4 to TRBJ1-5; D ambiguous. The CDR3 runs 14 residues. The V and J ends lost 0 bases and 3 bases respectively, with 6 bases between them.

The chain has TRBV10-3 and TRBJ2-7; D is undetermined. V dropped 0 bases and J dropped 5 bases, with 8 bases sitting between them. This CDR3 is built from 13 residues. The V gene's germline CDR1 is ENHRY and CDR2 SYGVKD. The CDR3 is CAISESDQHEQYF. The CDR3 nucleotides are TGTGCCATCAGTGAGTCTGACCAGCACGAGCAGTACTTC.

This clonotype has a handful of counts. The gene calls are TRBV27 and TRBJ2-1; D might be TRBD2 (7 bases). The length of the CDR3 is 15 residues. The V gene's germline CDR1 is MNHEY and CDR2 SMNVEV (reference sequence). Between the trimmed V and J ends, which lost 6 bases and 7 bases, there was a span of 19 bases. For the CDR3, the DNA is TGTGCCAGCAGCCTTAGGGGGGGGGCCCCAAATGAGCAGTTCTTC. It yields the protein CASSLRGGAPNEQFF.

This clonotype turned up a few times. V usage is TRBV11-2 and J usage is TRBJ2-5; perhaps TRBD1 as D (6 bases). The V gene lost 5 bases and the J gene lost 1 base, with 14 bases spanning the gap. Germline CDR1 reads SGHAT; CDR2 reads FQNNGV. The CDR3 sequence is 15 residues long. CDR3 loop: CASSPRLGAQETQYF. CDR3 DNA sequence: TGTGCCAGCAGCCCTCGGCTGGGGGCCCAAGAGACCCAGTACTTC.

The V gene is TRBV5-1, the J gene TRBJ1-1, with no clear D. The V end lost 5 bases, the J end lost 0 bases, and 14 bases lay between the germline ends. Germline lookup yields CDR1 SGHRS and CDR2 YFSETQ. The length of the CDR3 is 15 residues. CDR3 sequence: CASSPLAGLNTEAFF. Here the CDR3 DNA reads TGCGCCAGCAGTCCACTGGCTGGGCTGAACACTGAAGCTTTCTTT.

The chain recombines TRBV20-1 with TRBJ2-7; TRBD2 matches at 12 bases. This CDR3 has 12 residues. Germline assignment: CDR1 DFQATT and CDR2 SNEGSKA (reference sequence). V lost 7 bases to trimming and J lost 2 bases; unmatched junction nucleotides: 0. CDR3 protein: CSGTSGAYEQYF. The CDR3, as DNA: TGCAGTGGGACTAGCGGGGCCTACGAGCAGTACTTC.

The rearrangement links TRBV12-3 or TRBV12-4 to TRBJ1-2; 8 bases are shared with TRBD1. The CDR3 is 15 amino acids. Germline trimming cut 5 bases from V and 4 bases from J; bases unmatched to any gene: 9. CDR3 region: CASSPRDRRFYGYTF. CDR3 nucleotide sequence: TGTGCCAGCAGTCCCAGGGACAGGAGATTCTATGGCTACACCTTC.

This chain joins TRBV6-5 and TRBJ2-5, with 10 bases fitting TRBD2. Per the germline V gene, CDR1 is MNHEY and CDR2 is SVGAGI. With V trimmed by 2 bases and J by 4 bases, 4 bases remained unmatched. The CDR3 is 15 amino acids. CDR3 in DNA: TGTGCCAGCAGTTACCAACTAGCGGGAAGAGAGACCCAGTACTTC. Its translation is CASSYQLAGRETQYF.

This clonotype was seen a handful of times. The chain couples TRBV20-1 to TRBJ2-2; D assignment may be TRBD1 or TRBD2 (5 bases each). Germline V gene lookup returns CDR1 DFQATT and CDR2 SNEGSKA (reference sequence). This CDR3 is 16 amino acids long. Trimming took 4 bases from V and 6 from J, leaving 21 bases between them. In nucleotides, the CDR3 is TGCAGTGCTACCATGGGGACCTATTTTAAGGCCGGGGAGCTGTTTTTT. As protein: CSATMGTYFKAGELFF.

This clonotype was seen ten or more times. This chain connects TRBV5-6 to TRBJ2-1; TRBD2 is a possible D gene (6 bases). The germline CDR1 and CDR2 sequences are SGHDT and YYEEEE. The CDR3 is made up of 13 amino acids. V lost 5 bases to trimming and J lost 5 bases, with 11 bases between them. The CDR3 region has the DNA TGTGCCAGCAGTTTAGGCGGGGACAATGAGCAGTTCTTC. As protein: CASSLGGDNEQFF. The whole variable domain, remainder taken from reference TRBV5-6 and TRBJ2-1, is DAGVTQSPTHLIKTRGQQVTLRCSPKSGHDTVSWYQQALGQGPQFIFQYYEEEERQRGNFPDRFSGHQFPNYSSELNVNALLLGDSALYLCASSLGGDNEQFFGPGTRLTVL.

This clonotype has just a few counts. V and J are TRBV12-1 and TRBJ2-7; the DNA was not compared with TRBD1, the D call given in the table. TRBV12-1 is termed a pseudogene. The CDR3 is made up of 16 amino acids. The CDR3 region is CASSFTIGTGGYEQYF. DNA of the CDR3: TGTGCCAGCAGCTTTACCATCGGGACAGGGGGATACGAGCAGTACTTC.

This clonotype was seen more than once but under ten times. The chain recombines TRBV12-3 or TRBV12-4 with TRBJ2-6, with 7 nucleotides matching TRBD1. There are 15 residues in the CDR3. The J segment lost 2 bases and the V segment lost 7 bases, leaving 5 bases of the junction unmatched. The CDR3 region is CASTNDRAGANVLTF. The CDR3, as DNA: TGTGCCAGCACCAATGACAGGGCTGGGGCCAACGTCCTGACTTTC.

V gene TRBV12-3 or TRBV12-4 combines with J gene TRBJ2-1; the match to TRBD2 covers 10 bases. The CDR3 runs 16 residues. The ends lost 5 bases at V and 8 bases at J; junction bases unmatched: 12. In nucleotides, the CDR3 is TGTGCCAGCAGTCAACCCAAGCGGGAGGGCCCGGATGAGCAGTTCTTC. Translated: CASSQPKREGPDEQFF.

J is TRBJ2-7 and V is TRBV5-5; 12 nucleotides agree with TRBD2. The CDR3 extends over 15 amino acids. J gave up 5 bases and V 5 bases, and 8 bases lay outside the gene matches. The V gene's germline CDR1 is SGHKS and CDR2 YYEKEE (reference sequence). The CDR3 is CASSLDRLAGDEQYF. Written as DNA, the CDR3 is TGTGCCAGCAGTTTAGATCGACTAGCGGGAGACGAGCAGTACTTC.